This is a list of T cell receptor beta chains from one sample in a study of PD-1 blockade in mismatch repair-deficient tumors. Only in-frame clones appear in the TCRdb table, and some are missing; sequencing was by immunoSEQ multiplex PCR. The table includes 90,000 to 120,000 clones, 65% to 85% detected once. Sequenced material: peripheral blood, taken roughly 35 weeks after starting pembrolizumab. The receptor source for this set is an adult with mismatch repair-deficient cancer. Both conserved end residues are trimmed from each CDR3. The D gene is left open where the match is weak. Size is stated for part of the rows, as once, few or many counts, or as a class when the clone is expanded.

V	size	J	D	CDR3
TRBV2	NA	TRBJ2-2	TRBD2	ASSLLAGGLRNTGELF
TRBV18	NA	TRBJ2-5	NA	ASSPQETQY
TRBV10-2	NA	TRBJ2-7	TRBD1	ASSDGGQGREQY
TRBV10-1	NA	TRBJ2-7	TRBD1	ANGRDRGHEQY
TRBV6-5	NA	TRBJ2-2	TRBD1	ASSRQGANTGELF
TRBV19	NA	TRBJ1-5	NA	ASSIDPLGNQPQH
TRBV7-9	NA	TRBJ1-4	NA	ASRKEGNEKLF
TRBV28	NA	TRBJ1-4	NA	ASSLQATNEKLF
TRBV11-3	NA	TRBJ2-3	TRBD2	ASSLGLATDTQY
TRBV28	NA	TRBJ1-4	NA	ASGKTGLNEKLF
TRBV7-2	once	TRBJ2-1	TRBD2	ASSLLAGGYNEQF
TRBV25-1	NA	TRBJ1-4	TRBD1	ASSDPNTGGRSEKLF
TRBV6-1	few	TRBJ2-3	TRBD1	ASRRDRVWPDTQY
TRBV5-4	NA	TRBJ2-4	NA	ASSLAPIWGQQNIQY
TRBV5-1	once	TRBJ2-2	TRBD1	ASSRTGLSGELF
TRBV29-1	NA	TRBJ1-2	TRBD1	SVDKFLRDRGQDGYT
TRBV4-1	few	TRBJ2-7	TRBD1	ASSPGTGDVDEQY
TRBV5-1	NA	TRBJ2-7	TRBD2	ASSTAVAGGYEQY
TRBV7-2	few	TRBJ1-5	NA	ASSLDRVQPQH
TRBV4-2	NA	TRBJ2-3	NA	ASSQENVFTDTQY
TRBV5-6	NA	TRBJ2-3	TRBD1	ASSFGQGRDTQY
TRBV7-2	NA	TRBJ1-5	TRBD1	ASSARTGAGQPQH